This is a list of T cell receptor beta chains from one sample in a study of persistence of HIV-infected CD4 T cells. The method was immunoSEQ multiplex PCR; TCRdb's version includes in-frame clones alone and lacks a portion of them. The sample consists of about 35,000 clones, about 84% of them appearing once. These receptors have no identified antigens. The material sequenced was cultured CD4+ T cells from PBMCs, taken from a patient who received antiretroviral therapy. The receptors originated from an adult with HIV. The donor label of this sample is uncertain. Each CDR3 is given with its conserved first and last residue. D genes are given only for firm matches. Not every row has a clone size; where given, it reads once, few, many or a size class.

V gene	D gene	J gene	clone size	CDR3 protein	CDR3 DNA
TRBV7-3	TRBD2	TRBJ2-2	NA	CASSLTGLLNTKNTGELFF	TGTGCCAGCAGCTTAACGGGACTACTCAACACAAAGAACACCGGGGAGCTGTTTTTT
TRBV27	NA	TRBJ2-2	few	CASRHKGNPQNTGELFF	TGTGCCAGCAGACATAAGGGGAACCCACAGAACACCGGGGAGCTGTTTTTT
TRBV5-1	NA	TRBJ1-1	NA	CASSLLTGPGMNTEAFF	TGCGCCAGCAGCCTACTGACCGGTCCTGGAATGAACACTGAAGCTTTCTTT
TRBV5-4	TRBD2	TRBJ2-1	NA	CASSFGGLAGDNEQFF	TGTGCCAGCAGCTTTGGTGGACTAGCGGGGGACAATGAGCAGTTCTTC
TRBV6-5	TRBD1	TRBJ2-7	NA	CASRDRNYEQYF	TGTGCCAGTCGGGACAGAAACTACGAGCAGTACTTC
TRBV19	TRBD2	TRBJ2-7	once	CASSIGRQQRGYEQYF	TGTGCCAGTAGTATAGGGCGGCAACAGCGGGGCTACGAGCAGTACTTC
TRBV28	TRBD1	TRBJ1-5	NA	CASTFLVRGANQPQHF	TGTGCCAGCACTTTCCTAGTCAGGGGGGCAAATCAGCCCCAGCATTTT
TRBV24-1	NA	TRBJ2-7	NA	CATSDSRGANAYEQYF	TGTGCCACCAGTGATTCCCGGGGCGCGAACGCCTACGAGCAGTACTTC
TRBV28	TRBD1	TRBJ1-2	NA	CASTPGATGRYGYTF	TGTGCCAGCACCCCTGGGGCGACAGGGAGATATGGCTACACCTTC
TRBV2	NA	TRBJ1-2	NA	CASSEVEALYGYTF	TGTGCCAGCAGTGAAGTAGAAGCGCTCTATGGCTACACCTTC
TRBV6-4	TRBD1	TRBJ2-5	NA	CASRETGDPQETQYF	TGTGCCAGCAGGGAGACAGGGGACCCCCAAGAGACCCAGTACTTC
TRBV3-1/TRBV3-2	TRBD2	TRBJ2-3	NA	CASSARLAVGTDTQYF	TGTGCCAGCAGCGCCCGACTAGCGGTGGGCACAGATACGCAGTATTTT
TRBV6-4	TRBD2	TRBJ2-3	NA	CASSAQGLASDTQYF	TGTGCCAGCAGTGCCCAGGGACTAGCATCAGATACGCAGTATTTT
TRBV7-2	NA	TRBJ2-7	NA	CASSRELEGEQYF	TGTGCCAGCAGCCGCGAGCTGGAGGGGGAGCAGTACTTC
TRBV7-2	NA	TRBJ1-4	NA	CASTPSPGDEKLFF	TGTGCCAGCACCCCCTCACCGGGTGATGAAAAACTGTTTTTT
TRBV3-1/TRBV3-2	NA	TRBJ1-5	NA	CASSQGVGTLQHF	TGTGCCAGCAGCCAAGGGGTGGGGACACTGCAGCATTTT
TRBV2	TRBD2	TRBJ2-7	NA	CASKREGEQYF	TGTGCCAGCAAGCGGGAAGGCGAGCAGTACTTC
TRBV18	NA	TRBJ1-1	few	CASSSAFIPNTEAFF	TGTGCCAGCTCATCAGCATTTATCCCGAACACTGAAGCTTTCTTT
TRBV6-1	TRBD1	TRBJ1-1	NA	CASSEDRAGGTEAFF	TGTGCCAGCAGTGAGGACAGGGCGGGAGGGACTGAAGCTTTCTTT
TRBV18	NA	TRBJ2-1	NA	CASSDDYNEQFF	TGTGCCAGCTCAGATGATTACAATGAGCAGTTCTTC
TRBV7-9	TRBD1	TRBJ1-6	NA	CASSLQGANSPLHF	TGTGCCAGCAGCTTGCAGGGGGCAAATTCACCCCTCCACTTT
TRBV5-1	NA	TRBJ2-5	NA	CASSPGMYF	TGCGCCAGCAGCCCGGGAATGTACTTC
TRBV7-8	NA	TRBJ2-3	NA	CASSLAGAPQDTQYF	TGTGCCAGCAGCTTAGCGGGGGCCCCCCAAGATACGCAGTATTTT
TRBV25-1	NA	TRBJ2-2	NA	CASSEDKPSWKGELFF	TGTGCCAGCAGTGAGGACAAACCCTCCTGGAAAGGGGAGCTGTTTTTT
TRBV27	TRBD1	TRBJ1-6	NA	CASSLSGRQGGNSPLHF	TGTGCCAGCAGTTTATCGGGGCGACAGGGCGGGAATTCACCCCTCCACTTT
TRBV19	NA	TRBJ1-5	NA	CASRNSNQPQHF	TGTGCCAGTAGAAATAGCAATCAGCCCCAGCATTTT
TRBV28	NA	TRBJ1-5	NA	CANLRSGSGGRSNQPQHF	TGTGCCAATCTTCGATCGGGGAGCGGGGGACGAAGCAATCAGCCCCAGCATTTT
TRBV10-3	TRBD1	TRBJ2-3	NA	CAISVPWDREEADTQYF	TGTGCCATCAGCGTACCTTGGGACAGGGAAGAAGCAGATACGCAGTATTTT
TRBV7-3	TRBD2	TRBJ2-3	NA	CASGSGTSGTWGTDTQYF	TGTGCCAGCGGATCCGGGACTAGCGGGACTTGGGGCACAGATACGCAGTATTTT
TRBV3-1/TRBV3-2	TRBD1	TRBJ2-5	NA	CASSQVVQGETQYF	TGTGCCAGCAGCCAAGTAGTACAGGGGGAGACCCAGTACTTC
TRBV2	NA	TRBJ1-1	NA	CASSEGLSEAFF	TGTGCCAGCAGTGAAGGACTTTCTGAAGCTTTCTTT
TRBV3-1/TRBV3-2	NA	TRBJ2-7	NA	CASSQERATYEQYF	TGTGCCAGCAGCCAAGAAAGGGCTACCTACGAGCAGTACTTC
TRBV21-1	NA	TRBJ1-6	NA	CASSNPPQDRAWGKSYNSPLHF	TGTGCCAGCAGCAACCCCCCCCAAGACAGGGCGTGGGGGAAATCCTATAATTCACCCCTCCACTTT
TRBV14	TRBD1	TRBJ1-2	NA	CASSLWTGPILGYTF	TGTGCCAGCAGCCTATGGACAGGGCCCATTTTGGGCTACACCTTC
TRBV28	NA	TRBJ1-2	NA	CASDIRGNRRYGYTF	TGTGCCAGCGATATAAGAGGGAACCGGCGGTATGGCTACACCTTC
TRBV5-4	TRBD2	TRBJ2-3	few	CASRPGTRSTDTQYF	TGTGCCAGCAGGCCCGGGACTAGGAGCACAGATACGCAGTATTTT
TRBV19	NA	TRBJ1-5	NA	CASSIKLGLSSAPQHF	TGTGCCAGTAGTATAAAATTAGGGCTCTCCAGCGCGCCCCAGCATTTT
TRBV5-4	NA	TRBJ1-3	NA	CASSPPYGNTIYF	TGTGCCAGCAGCCCCCCCTATGGAAACACCATATATTTT
TRBV19	NA	TRBJ2-1	once	CASSMVKGTSNEQFF	TGTGCCAGTAGTATGGTAAAGGGGACATCGAATGAGCAGTTCTTC
TRBV6-6	NA	TRBJ1-5	NA	CASSYTPQGNQPQHF	TGTGCCAGCAGTTACACTCCCCAGGGCAATCAGCCCCAGCATTTT
TRBV10-3	NA	TRBJ1-2	NA	CAISDEGAVGYTF	TGTGCCATCAGTGACGAGGGCGCGGTTGGCTACACCTTC
TRBV29-1	NA	TRBJ2-7	NA	CSAADTLPPYEQYF	TGCAGCGCTGCGGACACCCTCCCCCCTTACGAGCAGTACTTC
TRBV24-1	NA	TRBJ2-2	NA	CATSTTGLNTGELFF	TGTGCCACCAGTACTACAGGGTTAAACACCGGGGAGCTGTTTTTT
TRBV2	NA	TRBJ1-4	NA	CATKRGINEKLFF	TGTGCTACCAAACGAGGAATTAATGAAAAACTGTTTTTT
TRBV3-1/TRBV3-2	NA	TRBJ1-2	few	CASSTQGVHYGYTF	TGTGCCAGCAGTACACAGGGAGTACACTATGGCTACACCTTC
TRBV7-3	TRBD2	TRBJ2-1	NA	CASSLTRASGGAHEQFF	TGTGCCAGCAGCTTAACGAGGGCTAGCGGGGGGGCCCATGAGCAGTTCTTC
TRBV3-1/TRBV3-2	TRBD1	TRBJ1-6	NA	CASSPVGVTGVNSPLHF	TGTGCCAGCAGCCCGGTTGGGGTGACAGGGGTCAATTCACCCCTCCACTTT
TRBV18	TRBD1	TRBJ1-3	NA	CASSPQAQGASGNTIYF	TGTGCCAGCTCACCACAGGCACAGGGGGCATCTGGAAACACCATATATTTT
TRBV2	NA	TRBJ1-5	NA	CASTTDYRQPQHF	TGTGCCAGCACGACTGATTATCGTCAGCCCCAGCATTTT
TRBV27	NA	TRBJ1-2	NA	CASSPRAGNYGYTF	TGTGCCAGCAGCCCACGGGCCGGTAACTATGGCTACACCTTC
TRBV11-3	NA	TRBJ2-5	NA	CASSSSRGRGQETQYF	TGTGCCAGCAGCTCGAGTAGGGGAAGGGGTCAAGAGACCCAGTACTTC
TRBV14	TRBD1	TRBJ1-2	NA	CASSTDRAGGYTF	TGTGCCAGCAGCACCGACAGGGCGGGGGGCTACACCTTC
TRBV3-1/TRBV3-2	NA	TRBJ1-6	NA	CASSPTSRGAYNSPLHF	TGTGCCAGCAGCCCGACTTCGCGAGGCGCCTATAATTCACCCCTCCACTTT
TRBV24-1	TRBD2	TRBJ2-1	NA	CATSDRTSGDYNEQFF	TGTGCCACCAGTGACAGGACTAGCGGGGACTACAATGAGCAGTTCTTC
TRBV3-1/TRBV3-2	TRBD1	TRBJ1-5	NA	CASSQGQGEGNQPQHF	TGTGCCAGCAGCCAAGGGCAGGGGGAAGGCAATCAGCCCCAGCATTTT
TRBV7-8	NA	TRBJ1-1	NA	CASSQVSEAFF	TGTGCCAGCAGCCAGGTTAGTGAAGCTTTCTTT
TRBV14	NA	TRBJ2-3	NA	CASSQDTGGWDTQYF	TGTGCCAGCAGCCAAGATACCGGGGGATGGGATACGCAGTATTTT